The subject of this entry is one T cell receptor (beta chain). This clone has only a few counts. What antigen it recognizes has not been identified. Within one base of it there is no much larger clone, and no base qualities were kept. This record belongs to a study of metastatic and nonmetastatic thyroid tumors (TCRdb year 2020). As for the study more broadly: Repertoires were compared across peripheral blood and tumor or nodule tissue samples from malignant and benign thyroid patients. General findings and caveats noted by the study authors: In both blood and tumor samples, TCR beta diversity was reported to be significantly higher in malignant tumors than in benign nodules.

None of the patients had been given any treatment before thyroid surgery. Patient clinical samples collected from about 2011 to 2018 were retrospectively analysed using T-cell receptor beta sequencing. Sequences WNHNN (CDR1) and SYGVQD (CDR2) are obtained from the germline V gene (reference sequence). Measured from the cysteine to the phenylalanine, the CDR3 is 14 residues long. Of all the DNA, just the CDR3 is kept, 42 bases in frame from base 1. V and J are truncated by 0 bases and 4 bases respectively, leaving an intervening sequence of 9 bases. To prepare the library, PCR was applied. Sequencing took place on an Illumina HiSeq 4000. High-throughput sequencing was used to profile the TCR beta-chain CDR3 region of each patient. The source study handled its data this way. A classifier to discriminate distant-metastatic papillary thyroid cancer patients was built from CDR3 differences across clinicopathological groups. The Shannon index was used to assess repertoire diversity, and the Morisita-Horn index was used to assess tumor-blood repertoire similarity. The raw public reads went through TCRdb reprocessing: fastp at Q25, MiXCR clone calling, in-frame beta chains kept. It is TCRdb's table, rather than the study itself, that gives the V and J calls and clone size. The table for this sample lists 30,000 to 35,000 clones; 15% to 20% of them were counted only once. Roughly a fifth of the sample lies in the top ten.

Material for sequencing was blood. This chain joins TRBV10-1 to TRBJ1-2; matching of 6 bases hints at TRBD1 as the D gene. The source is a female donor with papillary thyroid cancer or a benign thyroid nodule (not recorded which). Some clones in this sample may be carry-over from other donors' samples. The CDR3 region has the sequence CASSESGTSYGYTF. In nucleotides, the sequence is TGCGCCAGCAGTGAGTCGGGGACATCCTATGGCTACACCTTC.